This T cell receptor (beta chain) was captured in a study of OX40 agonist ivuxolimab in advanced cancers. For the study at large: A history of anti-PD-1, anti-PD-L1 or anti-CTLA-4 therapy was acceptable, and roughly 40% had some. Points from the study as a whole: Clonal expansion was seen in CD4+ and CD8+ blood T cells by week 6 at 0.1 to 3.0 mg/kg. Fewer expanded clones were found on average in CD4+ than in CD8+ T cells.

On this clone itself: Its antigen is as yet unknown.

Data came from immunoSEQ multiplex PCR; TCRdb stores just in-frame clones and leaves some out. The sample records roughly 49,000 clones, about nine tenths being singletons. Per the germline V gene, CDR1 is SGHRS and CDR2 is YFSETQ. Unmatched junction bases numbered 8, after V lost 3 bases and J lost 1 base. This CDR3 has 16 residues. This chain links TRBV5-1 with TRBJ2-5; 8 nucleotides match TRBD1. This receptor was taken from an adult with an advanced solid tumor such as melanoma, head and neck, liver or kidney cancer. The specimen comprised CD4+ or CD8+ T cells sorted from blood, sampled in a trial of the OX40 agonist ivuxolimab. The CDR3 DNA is TGCGCCAGCAGCTGGGGGTCAGGGGGCCTCCAAGAGACCCAGTACTTC. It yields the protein CASSWGSGGLQETQYF.